This is a list of T cell receptor beta chains from one sample in a study of technical replicates of blood from a handful of donors. The repertoire was sequenced with immunoSEQ multiplex PCR; TCRdb's copy has only in-frame clones and lacks some. This sample has tens of thousands of clones; approximately 96% occur once, and the top ten carry 0.22%. Material: T cells isolated from PBMCs. These receptors all stem from a human donor in good health. Each CDR3 is given with its conserved first and last residue. The order of the fields is V gene, J gene, clone size, D gene, CDR3 DNA, CDR3 protein. D genes are given only for firm matches. A row's size may be missing; if present it is once, few, many or a size class.

TRBV2,TRBJ1-5,-,-,TGTGCCAGCACCGGGGAAGGTCAGCCCCAGCATTTT,CASTGEGQPQHF
TRBV5-6,TRBJ2-7,-,TRBD2,TGTGCCAGCAGCTTGGCGACTAGCGGGACTAGCTACGAGCAGTACTTC,CASSLATSGTSYEQYF
TRBV4-2,TRBJ1-1,-,TRBD1,TGTGCCAGCAGCCAAGAACCGGGACAGGGGAACACTGAAGCTTTCTTT,CASSQEPGQGNTEAFF
TRBV28,TRBJ1-4,once,-,TGTGCCAGCAGTATCCCCTTTTATGGCCGTAATGAAAAACTGTTTTTT,CASSIPFYGRNEKLFF
TRBV28,TRBJ2-1,-,TRBD1,TGTGCCAGCAGTTTACTGGGACAGGGCCGGAGAAATGAGCAGTTCTTC,CASSLLGQGRRNEQFF
TRBV6-1,TRBJ2-1,-,TRBD2,TGTGCCAGCAGTGAGGGCAAGAAGTTAGCGGGTCAGAGCTCCTACAATGAGCAGTTCTTC,CASSEGKKLAGQSSYNEQFF
TRBV19,TRBJ1-3,-,-,TGTGCCAGTAGTATTTGGAGGAGCTCTGGAAACACCATATATTTT,CASSIWRSSGNTIYF
TRBV7-9,TRBJ2-2,once,-,TGTGCCAGCAGCCCCCGTTTTGGCGGAGAGAACACCGGGGAGCTGTTTTTT,CASSPRFGGENTGELFF
TRBV4-2,TRBJ1-4,-,-,TGTGCCAGCAGCCAAGGCCGGACTAAAAAACTGTTTTTT,CASSQGRTKKLFF
TRBV2,TRBJ2-2,once,-,TGTGCCAGCCTAGCTCCCGACACCGGGGAGCTGTTTTTT,CASLAPDTGELFF
TRBV4-1,TRBJ1-3,-,-,TGCGCCAGCAGCCAAGTAGGAACTACCTCTGGAAACACCATATATTTT,CASSQVGTTSGNTIYF
TRBV6-1,TRBJ1-4,-,-,TGTGCCAGCAGTCGAGGGAGAATTGAAAAACTGTTTTTT,CASSRGRIEKLFF
TRBV10-3,TRBJ1-2,-,TRBD1,TGTGCCATCAGTGAGGTGGCAGGGGGTTACTATGGCTACACCTTC,CAISEVAGGYYGYTF
TRBV19,TRBJ1-4,-,-,TGTGCCAGTAAAGATCGGGATGGAACTGGGGAAAAACTGTTTTTT,CASKDRDGTGEKLFF
TRBV7-9,TRBJ2-7,-,TRBD2,TGTGCCAGCAGCTTAATTTTGCCAGCGGGAGGGACCTACGAGCAGTACTTC,CASSLILPAGGTYEQYF
TRBV14,TRBJ1-1,-,TRBD1,TGTGCCAGCAGCCAAGCAGATGGGACAGGGGCCACTGAAGCTTTCTTT,CASSQADGTGATEAFF
TRBV5-1,TRBJ2-3,-,-,TGCGCCAGCAGAGCGGACACAGATACGCAGTATTTT,CASRADTDTQYF
TRBV18,TRBJ2-2,-,-,TGTGCCAGCTCACCTGAGGACAGTAGTCCGTACACCGGGGAGCTGTTTTTT,CASSPEDSSPYTGELFF
TRBV7-6,TRBJ2-2,once,-,TGTGCCAGCAGCGTCGGGACACTTTCCACCGGGGAGCTGTTTTTT,CASSVGTLSTGELFF
TRBV7-6,TRBJ1-5,-,TRBD1,TGTGCCAGCAGCTTACAGGGGGGCCCGGGTCAGCCCCAGCATTTT,CASSLQGGPGQPQHF
TRBV14,TRBJ1-4,once,TRBD1,TGTGCCAGCAGCCCCCGGGACAGGGGGATCAATGGTGAAAAACTGTTTTTT,CASSPRDRGINGEKLFF
TRBV4-1,TRBJ1-2,-,-,TGCGCCAGCAGCCAAATCTTAATAGCACTTAACGGCTACACCTTC,CASSQILIALNGYTF
TRBV5-1,TRBJ2-3,-,TRBD1,TGCGCCAGCAGCATAGGACAGGGAGCAGATACGCAGTATTTT,CASSIGQGADTQYF
TRBV12-2,TRBJ1-3,-,-,TGTGCAAGTCGCTTACAACGAGATTCCCCCCGGGAGCCCACCGTCTCTGGAAACACCATATATTTT,CASRLQRDSPREPTVSGNTIYF
TRBV7-2,TRBJ1-2,once,TRBD1,TGTGCCAGCAGCCCACGCAGGGGGAACTATGGCTACACCTTC,CASSPRRGNYGYTF
TRBV6-1,TRBJ2-3,-,-,TGTGCCAGCAGTGACCCTTTGTTCCGGACAGAAAGCACAGATACGCAGTATTTT,CASSDPLFRTESTDTQYF
TRBV2,TRBJ1-3,once,-,TGTGCCAGCAAGTGGGCAGGGGACACCATATATTTT,CASKWAGDTIYF
TRBV28,TRBJ1-5,-,TRBD1,TGTGCCAGCAGTTTAGCGACAGGGGGGAGGGATCAGCCCCAGCATTTT,CASSLATGGRDQPQHF
TRBV19,TRBJ1-1,-,-,TGTGCCACCGCGAGTATCCTTAGACAAGAGAACACTGAAGCTTTCTTT,CATASILRQENTEAFF
TRBV9,TRBJ1-2,-,TRBD1,TGTGCCAGCAGCATGGACAGGGTAGGTGGCTACACCTTC,CASSMDRVGGYTF
TRBV7-6,TRBJ2-3,-,TRBD2,TGTGCCAGCAGCTTGGTGACTAGCGGGAGGAGTCCAGATACGCAGTATTTT,CASSLVTSGRSPDTQYF